This T cell receptor beta chain was captured by sequencing in a study of shared clonotypes between healthy human individuals. From germline, CDR1 is WSHSY and CDR2 SAAADI. The CDR3 is made up of 15 amino acids. V was clipped by 3 bases and J by 5 bases, with 16 bases between them. Running of the assay took place at deep level. In the original processing: Junction-only immunoSEQ sequences carried no quality scores, so filtering differed. Using immunoSEQ multiplex PCR, the repertoire was profiled, and TCRdb retains in-frame clones only, with some absent. The DNA gave D and trimming, while V, J and clone size come from that table. The table shows under 550,000 clones, with 90% to 96% occurring only once. Each donor was a Caucasian adult residing in Nashville, Tennessee. Turning to this clone: Its cognate antigen is unknown.

Overall study results and limits: About 5% was the fraction of naive CD4 clonotypes found shared across a handful of donors.

The clonotype comes from a woman aged 25-40 years in good health. The sequenced sample was naive CD4+ T cells sorted from blood. Subset indicated: CD45RA+ positively selected. J is TRBJ2-5 and V is TRBV10-2; a weak D match, TRBD1 (5 bases). The chain's CDR3 is CASSESQGHRETQYF. The CDR3 DNA is TGCGCCAGCAGTGAATCCCAGGGTCATAGGGAGACCCAGTACTTC.